A selection of T cell receptor beta chains follows, all from one sample in a study of blood T cell repertoires in COVID-19. The protocol was immunoSEQ multiplex PCR, while the TCRdb copy is restricted to in-frame clones and leaves out a portion. This table holds around 97,000 clones, about 87% found once. The sequenced material came from peripheral blood. The source of these receptors is a human donor in a cohort sampled during active COVID-19. Each CDR3 is given without its conserved first and last residue. A D gene is named only where the DNA matches it firmly.

j_call d_call v_call cdr3_aa
TRBJ2-2 . TRBV5-1 ASRRATGIGTGELF
TRBJ2-7 TRBD1 TRBV9 ASSVEWQGAYEQY
TRBJ1-3 TRBD1 TRBV3-1/TRBV3-2 ASNLQGATGNTIY
TRBJ2-7 TRBD1 TRBV10-3 AISGDRAANEQY
TRBJ1-6 . TRBV28 ASRLPGDSPLH
TRBJ2-2 TRBD2 TRBV3-1/TRBV3-2 ASSQPGTSGTLSTGELF
TRBJ2-3 . TRBV28 ASSPGFRRKLTDTQY
TRBJ2-2 TRBD1 TRBV5-6 ASSSDRGTGELF
TRBJ2-7 TRBD1 TRBV3-1/TRBV3-2 ASSPVPGQGATSYEQY
TRBJ2-3 TRBD2 TRBV5-1 ASSLASSGTGGPDTQY
TRBJ2-2 . TRBV6-2/TRBV6-3 ASSYPLLRQGTPQDTGELF
TRBJ2-1 TRBD2 TRBV2 ASSGGRVPYNEQF
TRBJ2-2 . TRBV18 ASSPGTAGELF
TRBJ2-7 TRBD2 TRBV7-9 ASSQGREEGEQY
TRBJ2-5 . TRBV7-2 ASSFLSGTQY
TRBJ2-7 TRBD1 TRBV5-1 ASSLARDRRIYEQY
TRBJ2-3 TRBD1 TRBV5-5 ASSFGDRDTDTQY